This T cell receptor beta chain was sequenced during a study of cytotoxic CD8 clonotypes in ibrutinib-treated CLL. Study-wide context: The patients comprised some 10 relapsed/refractory and about 15 treatment-naive cases, 17 IGHV unmutated. Specimens for response were gathered following a median around a year of therapy, spanning 6 to 36.

As input for TCR beta libraries, roughly 2.1 micrograms of genomic DNA came from cryopreserved PBMCs. CDR3 length equals 14 residues. Germline lookup yields CDR1 SQVTM and CDR2 ANQGSEA. V lost 3 bases and J lost 2; bases outside the gene matches: 3. Data came from immunoSEQ multiplex PCR; TCRdb stores just in-frame clones and leaves some out. There are around 310,000 clones in the sample; more than 65% occur only once, and over 6.5% lies in the top ten. General study findings and limits: Sampling times differed between sustained-remission and progressing patients.

Comments on this clone: Antigen unknown.

The chain couples TRBV29-1 to TRBJ1-3; TRBD1 agrees at 8 bases. This sequence originates from a human donor with chronic lymphocytic leukemia. The material was PBMCs, obtained before ibrutinib treatment. The DNA of the CDR3 is TGCAGCGTTGATGAACAGGGGGCTGGAAACACCATATATTTT. This codes for CSVDEQGAGNTIYF.